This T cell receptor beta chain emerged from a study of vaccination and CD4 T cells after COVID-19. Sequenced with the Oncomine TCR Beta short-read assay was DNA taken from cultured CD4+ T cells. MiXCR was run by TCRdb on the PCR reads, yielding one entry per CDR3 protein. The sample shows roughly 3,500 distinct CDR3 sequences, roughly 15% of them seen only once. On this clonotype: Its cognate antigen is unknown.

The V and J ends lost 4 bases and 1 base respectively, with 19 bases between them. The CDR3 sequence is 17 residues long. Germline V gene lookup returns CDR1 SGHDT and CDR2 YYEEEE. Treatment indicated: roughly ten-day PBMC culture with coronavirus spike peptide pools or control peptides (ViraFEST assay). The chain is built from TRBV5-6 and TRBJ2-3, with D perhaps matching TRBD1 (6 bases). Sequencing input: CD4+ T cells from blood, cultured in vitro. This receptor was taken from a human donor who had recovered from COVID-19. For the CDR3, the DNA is TGTGCCAGCAGCGTACTCAGGGGCCAAGTCGGCACAGATACGCAGTATTTT. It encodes CASSVLRGQVGTDTQYF.